One sample yielded the 5 T cell receptor beta chains listed below, sequenced in a study of shared clonotypes between healthy human individuals. Naive CD8 cells were CD45RO-negative, positively selected for CCR7, excluding terminally differentiated effector memory CD45RA+ cells. TCRdb's copy holds only in-frame clones and misses some; the assay was immunoSEQ multiplex PCR. The repertoire holds some 1,900,000 clones, with about 94% as singletons. The material sequenced was naive CD8+ T cells sorted from blood. The receptors stem from a man aged 18 to 30 in good health.

The gene calls are TRBV28 and TRBJ1-3; D is possibly TRBD1 (5 bases). CDR3 size: 14 residues. CDR1 is MDHEN, CDR2 SYDVKM, per germline. Trimming stripped 2 bases from V and 3 bases from J, with 8 bases between. The chain's CDR3 is CASSLGGIGNTIYF. The DNA of the CDR3 is TGTGCCAGCAGTTTAGGGGGTATTGGAAACACCATATATTTT.

This clone came up once. The chain employs TRBV4-1 and TRBJ2-2; 8 nucleotides match TRBD1. The CDR3 sequence is 19 residues long. CDR1 and CDR2 (germline): MGHRA, YSYEKL. The V segment lost 3 bases and the J segment 2 bases; nucleotides outside the gene matches: 14. The CDR3 DNA reads as TGCGCCAGCAGCCACCATACGCCCCTCGGGACAGGTAACACCGGGGAGCTGTTTTTT. This gives the protein CASSHHTPLGTGNTGELFF.

V gene TRBV7-3 combines with J gene TRBJ2-7; D is undetermined. Germline CDR1 is SGHTA and CDR2 is FQGTGA. Deletions cut 5 bases from V and 3 bases from J, with 11 bases between. The CDR3 extends over 13 amino acids. The DNA of the CDR3 is TGTGCCAGCAGCCCCGCGTTGATCTACGAGCAGTACTTC. Translation gives CASSPALIYEQYF.

This chain connects TRBV4-1 to TRBJ2-7, with 8 positions matching TRBD1. Germline V gene data show CDR1 as MGHRA and CDR2 as YSYEKL. V shed 6 bases, J shed 2 bases, and the junction held 9 bases outside the gene matches. The CDR3 extends over 15 amino acids. This CDR3 reads CASRMTRTGPYEQYF. The CDR3 region has the DNA TGCGCCAGCAGGATGACCCGGACAGGGCCCTACGAGCAGTACTTC.

About this clone: This sample includes further DNA sequences coding for the same CDR3. The chain combines TRBV7-9 with TRBJ1-4; D unclear. Trimming stripped 0 bases from V and 3 bases from J, with 2 bases between. This CDR3 is 13 amino acids long. Germline V CDR1 and CDR2: SEHNR, FQNEAQ (reference sequence). The CDR3 sequence: CASSLAANEKLFF. The CDR3 bases are TGTGCCAGCAGCTTAGCTGCTAATGAAAAACTGTTTTTT.